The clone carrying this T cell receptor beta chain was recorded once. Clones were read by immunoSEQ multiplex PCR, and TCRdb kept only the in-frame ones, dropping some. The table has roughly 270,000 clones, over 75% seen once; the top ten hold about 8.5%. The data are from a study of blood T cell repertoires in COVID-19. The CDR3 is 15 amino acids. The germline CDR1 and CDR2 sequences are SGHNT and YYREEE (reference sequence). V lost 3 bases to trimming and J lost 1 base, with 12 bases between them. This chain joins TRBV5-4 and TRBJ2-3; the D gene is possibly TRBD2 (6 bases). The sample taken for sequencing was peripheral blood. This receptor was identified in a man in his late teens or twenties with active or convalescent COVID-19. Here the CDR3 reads CASSSGTRGTDTQYF. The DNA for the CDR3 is TGTGCCAGCAGCTCCGGGACTCGAGGCACAGATACGCAGTATTTT.